Each of the 10 T cell receptor beta chains below was sequenced from the same sample in a study of vaccination and CD4 T cells after COVID-19 (dated 2022 in TCRdb). Libraries were prepared through PCR. Instrument on record: Illumina iSeq 100. DNA from cultured CD4+ T cells was subjected to TCR sequencing with the Oncomine TCR Beta short-read assay at the Johns Hopkins FTIC core. TCRdb reprocessed the public reads (quality trimming at Q25 with fastp, clone calling with MiXCR) and kept in-frame beta chains. Entries that share a CDR3 protein sequence are merged under the most common genes and DNA. The sample contains fewer than 15,000 distinct CDR3 sequences, 35% to 45% of them found a single time. 7% to 9.5% of the sample lies in the top ten. What these receptors recognize is not known. Reading the label with the study, this specimen's treatment or condition is: approximately nine-day PBMC culture with coronavirus spike peptide pools or control peptides (ViraFEST assay).

Sequences were derived from CD4+ T cells from blood, cultured in vitro, sampled after SARS-CoV-2 vaccination. Source of these receptors: a human donor who had recovered from COVID-19.

This clonotype was counted a single time. This sequence joins TRBV28 and TRBJ2-1; 7 bases fit TRBD2. V dropped 6 bases and J dropped 7; count of bases not matched to a gene: 6. Germline V gene data show CDR1 as MDHEN and CDR2 as SYDVKM. The CDR3 covers 13 residues. CDR3 sequence: CASSPREVNEQFF. As DNA, the CDR3 is TGTGCCAGCAGCCCCCGGGAGGTAAATGAGCAGTTCTTC. Variable domain in full (rest from reference TRBV28 and TRBJ2-1): DVKVTQSSRYLVKRTGEKVFLECVQDMDHENMFWYRQDPGLGLRLIYFSYDVKMKEKGDIPEGYSVSREKKERFSLILESASTNQTSMYLCASSPREVNEQFFGPGTRLTVL.

This clonotype was observed a handful of times. This chain joins TRBV20-1 and TRBJ2-7; maybe TRBD1 (6 bases). The ends were cut back, 0 bases at V and 5 bases at J, with 20 bases in the middle. This CDR3 contains 16 residues. Germline V gives CDR1 DFQATT, CDR2 SNEGSKA (reference sequence). As DNA, the CDR3 is TGCAGTGCTAGAGATCAGGGCAGCTCCGGGACACACGAGCAGTACTTC. This encodes CSARDQGSSGTHEQYF.

The genes are TRBV5-4 and TRBJ2-2; 7 bases are a match to TRBD1. The germline V gene has CDR1 SGHNT and CDR2 YYREEE (reference sequence). This CDR3 region has 16 residues. The junction had 6 bases not matched to a gene; V was cut back by 4 bases and J by 0 bases. The CDR3, as DNA: TGTGCCAGCAGCCTGGGACAGAACGCGAACACCGGGGAGCTGTTTTTT. Translating gives CASSLGQNANTGELFF.

The V gene is TRBV28, the J gene TRBJ1-1, with TRBD1 matching 7 bases. The CDR3 extends over 12 amino acids. The J segment lost 8 bases and the V segment lost 6 bases, leaving 6 bases of the junction unmatched. Germline CDR1 reads MDHEN; CDR2 reads SYDVKM. This CDR3 reads CASSLDRAEAFF. CDR3 nucleotides: TGTGCCAGCAGCTTAGACAGGGCCGAAGCTTTCTTT.

This chain connects TRBV10-3 to TRBJ1-2, with D maybe TRBD1 (6 bases). From germline, CDR1 is ENHRY and CDR2 SYGVKD. V lost 4 bases and J lost 8, with 11 bases in between. The CDR3 consists of 12 residues. The CDR3 protein is CAISVGAGGYTF. As DNA, the CDR3 is TGTGCCATCAGTGTGGGGGCAGGGGGCTACACCTTC.

V is TRBV12-3 or TRBV12-4 and J is TRBJ2-7, with TRBD2 as a possible D gene (6 bases). The V end was cut by 6 bases, the J end by 1 base, with 13 bases between. The CDR3 has 14 residues. Here the CDR3 DNA reads TGTGCCAGCAGCCGTAGCGGAGGATCCTACGAGCAGTACTTC. Its protein is CASSRSGGSYEQYF.

The chain links TRBV7-2 to TRBJ1-2; TRBD1 might be the D (5 bases). Germline V gene lookup returns CDR1 SGHTA and CDR2 FQGNSA. This CDR3 is built from 14 residues. The germline V and J ends were trimmed by 1 base and 1 base, with 7 bases remaining between them. CDR3 in amino acids: CASSLGDGNYGYTF. In nucleotides, the CDR3 is TGTGCCAGCAGCTTAGGGGACGGTAACTATGGCTACACCTTC. Variable domain in full (rest from reference TRBV7-2 and TRBJ1-2): GAGVSQSPSNKVTEKGKDVELRCDPISGHTALYWYRQSLGQGLEFLIYFQGNSAPDKSGLPSDRFSAERTGGSVSTLTIQRTQQEDSAVYLCASSLGDGNYGYTFGSGTRLTVV.

The V call is TRBV11-3, the J call TRBJ2-5, with D uncertain. This CDR3 is 15 amino acids long. With 3 bases removed from V and 1 base from J, the gap between germline ends came to 12 bases. Germline CDR1 is SGHNT and CDR2 is YENEEA. The CDR3 sequence is CASSFMVSAQETQYF. The CDR3 bases are TGTGCCAGCAGCTTTATGGTGTCAGCCCAAGAGACCCAGTACTTC.

This clonotype was counted only a few times. The chain joins TRBV6-5 to TRBJ1-1, with a possible D match to TRBD1 (6 bases). Trimming removed 4 bases from V and 0 bases from J, with 15 bases in between. Germline lookup yields CDR1 MNHEY and CDR2 SVGAGI. The CDR3 contains 16 residues. CDR3 amino acids: CASSFSGVFMNTEAFF. CDR3 sequence (DNA): TGTGCCAGCAGTTTTTCAGGGGTCTTCATGAACACTGAAGCTTTCTTT.

The chain carries TRBV7-2 and TRBJ2-5, with 11 bases fitting TRBD2. V shed 4 bases and J 3 bases; nucleotides not matched to a gene: 4. Germline CDR1 SGHTA, CDR2 FQGNSA. The length of the CDR3 is 15 residues. This CDR3 is CASSYTSGGKETQYF. The CDR3 bases are TGTGCCAGCAGCTATACTAGCGGGGGTAAAGAGACCCAGTACTTC.